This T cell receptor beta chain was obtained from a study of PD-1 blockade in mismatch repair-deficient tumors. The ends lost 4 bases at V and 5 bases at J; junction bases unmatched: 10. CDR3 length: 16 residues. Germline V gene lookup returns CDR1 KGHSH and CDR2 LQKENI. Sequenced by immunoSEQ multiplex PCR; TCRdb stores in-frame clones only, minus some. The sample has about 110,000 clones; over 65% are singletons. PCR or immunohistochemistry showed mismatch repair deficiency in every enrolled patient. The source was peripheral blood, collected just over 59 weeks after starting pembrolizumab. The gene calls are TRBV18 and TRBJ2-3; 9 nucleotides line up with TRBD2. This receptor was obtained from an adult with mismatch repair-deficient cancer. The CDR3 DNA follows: TGTGCCAGCTCACTTTCGACTAGCGGCCTTGGAGATACGCAGTATTTT. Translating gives CASSLSTSGLGDTQYF.